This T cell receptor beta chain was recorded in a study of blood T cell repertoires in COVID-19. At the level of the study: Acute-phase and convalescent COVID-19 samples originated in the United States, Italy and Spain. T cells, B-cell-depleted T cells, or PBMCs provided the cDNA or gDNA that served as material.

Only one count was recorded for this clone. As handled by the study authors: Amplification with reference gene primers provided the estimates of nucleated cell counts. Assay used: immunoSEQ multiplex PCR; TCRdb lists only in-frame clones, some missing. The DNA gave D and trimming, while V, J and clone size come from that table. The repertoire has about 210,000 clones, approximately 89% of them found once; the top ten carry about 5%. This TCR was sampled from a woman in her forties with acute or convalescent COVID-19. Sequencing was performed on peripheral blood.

CDR3: CASSHHRGRGSGNTIYF. DNA of the CDR3: TGTGCCAGCAGCCACCACCGAGGGAGGGGCTCTGGAAACACCATATATTTT. This chain uses TRBV7-8 with TRBJ1-3; tentatively, D is TRBD1 (5 bases). Trimming pared 5 bases from V and 0 bases from J, leaving 17 bases between. This CDR3 contains 17 residues. Germline lookup yields CDR1 SGHVS and CDR2 FQNEAQ.